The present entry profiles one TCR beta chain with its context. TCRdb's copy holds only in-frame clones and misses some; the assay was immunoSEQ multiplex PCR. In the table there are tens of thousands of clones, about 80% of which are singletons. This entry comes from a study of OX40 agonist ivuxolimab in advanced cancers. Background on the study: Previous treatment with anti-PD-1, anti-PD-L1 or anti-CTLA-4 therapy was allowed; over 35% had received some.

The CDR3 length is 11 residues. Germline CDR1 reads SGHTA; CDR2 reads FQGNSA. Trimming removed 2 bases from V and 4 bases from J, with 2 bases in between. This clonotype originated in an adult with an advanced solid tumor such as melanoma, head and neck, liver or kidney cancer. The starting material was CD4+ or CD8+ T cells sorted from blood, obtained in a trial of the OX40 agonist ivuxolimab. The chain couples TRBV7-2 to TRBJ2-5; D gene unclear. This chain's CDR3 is CASSLSETQYF. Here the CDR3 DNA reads TGTGCCAGCAGCTTATCAGAGACCCAGTACTTC.